The T cell receptor (beta chain) described here comes from a study of cytomegalovirus exposure and HLA in healthy donors. Study-wide results and limits: Data from an earlier analysis indicated that most TCR beta V segments were productive either about 87% or about 30% of the time.

The V gene's germline CDR1 is MDHEN and CDR2 SYDVKM. V was clipped by 4 bases and J by 1 base; unmatched bases: 4. The CDR3 extends over 16 amino acids. Researchers ran the PCR with 60 Vbeta and 13 Jbeta primers. Study processing details: Around 9.9 million shared chains were among the roughly 80 million unique TCR beta chains that a later analysis counted. Measured with immunoSEQ multiplex PCR; TCRdb has only the in-frame clones, and not every one. Clonal size and the V and J genes are those of that table, whereas D and trimming came from the DNA. This sample's table reports 87,000 or so clones. Concerning this clone itself: Its antigen is as yet unknown.

The source is a man aged 50-59 years in good health and CMV-seropositive. Sequences were obtained from PBMCs. This chain joins TRBV28 and TRBJ2-2; 9 bases line up with TRBD2. The CDR3 is CASSSGTSLNTGELFF. The CDR3 DNA follows: TGTGCCAGCAGTTCGGGGACTAGCCTGAACACCGGGGAGCTGTTTTTT.